The 4 T cell receptor beta chains given below trace back to one sample, sequenced in a study of blood T cell repertoires in COVID-19. Clones were sequenced by immunoSEQ multiplex PCR, and TCRdb holds only the in-frame ones, with some missing. Here the sample spans 300,000 or so clones, about 86% being singletons. Input material: peripheral blood. The origin of the receptors is a woman between 45 and 65 years old with acute or convalescent COVID-19.

The rearrangement links TRBV5-4 to TRBJ2-7; D is possibly TRBD2 (6 bases). Germline CDR1 and CDR2: SGHNT and YYREEE (reference sequence). The V end lost 3 bases, the J end lost 4 bases, and 17 bases lay between the germline ends. The CDR3 sequence is 15 residues long. CDR3 sequence (DNA): TGTGCCAGCAGCTCTGCCCCCGGGACTGGGTACGAGCAGTACTTC. Amino acid sequence: CASSSAPGTGYEQYF.

This rearrangement joins TRBV7-2 to TRBJ1-2; 8 positions match TRBD1. Germline lookup yields CDR1 SGHTA and CDR2 FQGNSA. This CDR3 has 16 residues. Losses at the gene ends were 6 bases for V and 5 bases for J; bases not matched to a gene: 14. Written as DNA, the CDR3 is TGTGCCAGCAGTTCCCGTTACCCCAGGGGGCCATATGGCTACACCTTC. Amino acid sequence: CASSSRYPRGPYGYTF. Full variable domain (remainder filled in from reference TRBV7-2 and TRBJ1-2): GAGVSQSPSNKVTEKGKDVELRCDPISGHTALYWYRQSLGQGLEFLIYFQGNSAPDKSGLPSDRFSAERTGGSVSTLTIQRTQQEDSAVYLCASSSRYPRGPYGYTFGSGTRLTVV.

The chain couples TRBV30 to TRBJ2-2; 8 bases match TRBD1. Trimming cost V 3 bases and J 5 bases; bases outside gene matches: 2. Per germline, CDR1 GTSNPN and CDR2 SVGIG (reference sequence). The CDR3 consists of 13 residues. CDR3 DNA sequence: TGTGCCTGGAGAACAGGGGGAACCGGGGAGCTGTTTTTT. This codes for CAWRTGGTGELFF.

The sample holds one count of this clone. V gene TRBV5-6 combines with J gene TRBJ1-1, with 7 bases identical to TRBD1. The V and J ends lost 2 bases and 6 bases, in that order; junction bases with no gene match: 7. Looked up from germline, CDR1 is SGHDT and CDR2 is YYEEEE. There are 14 residues in the CDR3. The CDR3 loop reads CASSFRQGGAEAFF. The CDR3 region has the DNA TGTGCCAGCAGCTTTCGTCAGGGGGGCGCTGAAGCTTTCTTT.